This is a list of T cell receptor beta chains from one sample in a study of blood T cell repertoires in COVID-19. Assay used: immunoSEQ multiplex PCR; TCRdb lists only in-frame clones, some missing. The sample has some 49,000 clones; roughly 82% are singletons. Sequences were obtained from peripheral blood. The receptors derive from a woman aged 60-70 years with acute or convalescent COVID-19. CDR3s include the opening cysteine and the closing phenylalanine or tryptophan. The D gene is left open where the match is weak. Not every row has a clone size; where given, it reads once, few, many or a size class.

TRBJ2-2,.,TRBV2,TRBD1,CASSANRGHTGELFF,TGTGCCAGCAGTGCCAACAGGGGACACACCGGGGAGCTGTTTTTT
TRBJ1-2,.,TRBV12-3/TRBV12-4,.,CASSLRGGDGYTF,TGTGCCAGCAGTTTGAGGGGGGGCGATGGCTACACCTTC
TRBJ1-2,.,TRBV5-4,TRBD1,CASSPPGTALYGYTF,TGTGCCAGCAGCCCACCGGGGACAGCACTCTATGGCTACACCTTC
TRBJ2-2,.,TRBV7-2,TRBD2,CASSLAVSGGADGELFF,TGTGCCAGCAGCTTAGCTGTAAGCGGGGGGGCTGACGGGGAGCTGTTTTTT
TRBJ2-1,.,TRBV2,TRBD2,CASSSTWGTIAEQFF,TGTGCCAGCAGCTCAACGTGGGGGACTATAGCCGAACAGTTCTTC
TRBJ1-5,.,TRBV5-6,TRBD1,CASSRKDRGRQPQHF,TGTGCCAGCAGCCGGAAAGACAGGGGACGCCAGCCCCAGCATTTT
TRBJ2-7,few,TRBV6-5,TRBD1,CASSYWTGGSYEQYF,TGTGCCAGCAGTTACTGGACAGGGGGTTCCTACGAGCAGTACTTC
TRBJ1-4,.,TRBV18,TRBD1,CASSPMTGEEKLFF,TGTGCCAGCTCTCCAATGACAGGGGAAGAAAAACTGTTTTTT
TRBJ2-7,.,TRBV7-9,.,CASSADYSSYEQYF,TGTGCCAGCAGCGCGGACTACAGCTCCTACGAGCAGTACTTC
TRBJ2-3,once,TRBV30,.,CAWNGGGNPTDTQYF,TGTGCCTGGAATGGCGGCGGTAACCCCACAGATACGCAGTATTTT
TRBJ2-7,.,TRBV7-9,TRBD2,CASSVTSGSLYEQYF,TGTGCCAGCAGCGTGACTAGCGGGAGTTTGTACGAGCAGTACTTC
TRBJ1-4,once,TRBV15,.,CATSRVGGNEKLFF,TGTGCCACCAGCAGAGTAGGAGGGAATGAAAAACTGTTTTTT
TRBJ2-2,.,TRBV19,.,CASSISRQNTGELFF,TGTGCCAGTAGTATATCCAGACAGAACACCGGGGAGCTGTTTTTT
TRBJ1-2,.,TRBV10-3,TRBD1,CAISAGQGQSSYYGYTF,TGTGCCATCAGTGCCGGACAGGGGCAATCTTCGTACTATGGCTACACCTTC
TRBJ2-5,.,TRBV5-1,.,CASSLGGEQETQYF,TGCGCCAGCAGCTTAGGGGGGGAACAAGAGACCCAGTACTTC
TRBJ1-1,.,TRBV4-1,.,CASSHNTGMGTEAFF,TGCGCCAGCAGCCATAACACAGGGATGGGGACTGAAGCTTTCTTT
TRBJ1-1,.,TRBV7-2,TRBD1,CASSLGGQKNTEAFF,TGTGCCAGCAGCTTGGGGGGACAGAAGAACACTGAAGCTTTCTTT
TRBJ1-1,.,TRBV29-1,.,CSVAGSGGYNTEAFF,TGCAGCGTCGCCGGGTCGGGGGGTTACAACACTGAAGCTTTCTTT
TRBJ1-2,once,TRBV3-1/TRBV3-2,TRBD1,CASSPRHRTGLRGYTF,TGTGCCAGCAGCCCGAGGCATCGGACAGGCCTGAGGGGCTACACCTTC
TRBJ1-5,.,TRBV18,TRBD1,CASSLSGTGTGQPQHF,TGTGCCAGCTCACTTTCCGGGACAGGGACTGGGCAGCCCCAGCATTTT
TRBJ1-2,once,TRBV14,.,CASSQDQQNYGYTF,TGTGCCAGCAGCCAAGATCAACAGAACTATGGCTACACCTTC
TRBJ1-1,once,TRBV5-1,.,CASSSIYGTEAFF,TGCGCCAGCAGCTCGATCTACGGGACTGAAGCTTTCTTT
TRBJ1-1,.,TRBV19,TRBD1,CASSPGGVTEAFF,TGTGCCAGTAGCCCAGGGGGCGTCACTGAAGCTTTCTTT
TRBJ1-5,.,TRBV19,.,CASSIDGQFTLQHF,TGTGCCAGTAGTATAGACGGACAGTTCACGCTCCAGCATTTT
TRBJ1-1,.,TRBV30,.,CAWTKNTEAFF,TGTGCCTGGACTAAGAACACTGAAGCTTTCTTT
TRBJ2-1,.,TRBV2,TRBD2,CASRGLAGERYNEQFF,TGTGCCAGCAGGGGATTAGCGGGAGAGAGGTACAATGAGCAGTTCTTC
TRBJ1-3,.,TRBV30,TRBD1,CAWSAGQGAFFGNTIYF,TGTGCCTGGAGTGCGGGACAGGGGGCGTTTTTTGGAAACACCATATATTTT
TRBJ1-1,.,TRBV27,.,CASSLWATGMNTEAFF,TGTGCCAGCAGTTTATGGGCGACAGGTATGAACACTGAAGCTTTCTTT
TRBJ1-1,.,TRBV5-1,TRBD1,CASSFGDRGNTEAFF,TGCGCCAGCAGCTTCGGGGACAGGGGTAACACTGAAGCTTTCTTT